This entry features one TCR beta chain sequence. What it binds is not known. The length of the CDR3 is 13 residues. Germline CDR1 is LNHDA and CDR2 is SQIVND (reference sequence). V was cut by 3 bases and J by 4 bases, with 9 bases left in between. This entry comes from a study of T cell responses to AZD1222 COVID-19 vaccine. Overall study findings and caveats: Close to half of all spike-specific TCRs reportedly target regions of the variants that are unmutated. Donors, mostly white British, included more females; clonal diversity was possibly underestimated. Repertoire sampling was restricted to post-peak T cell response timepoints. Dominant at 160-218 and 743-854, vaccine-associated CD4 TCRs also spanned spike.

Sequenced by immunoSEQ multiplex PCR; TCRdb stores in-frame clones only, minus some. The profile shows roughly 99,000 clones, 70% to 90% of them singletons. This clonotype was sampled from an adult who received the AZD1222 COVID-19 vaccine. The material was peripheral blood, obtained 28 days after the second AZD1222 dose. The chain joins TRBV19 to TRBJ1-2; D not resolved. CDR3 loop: CASSIPDGYGYTF. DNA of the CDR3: TGTGCCAGTAGTATCCCGGACGGCTATGGCTACACCTTC.